This TCR beta chain was profiled in a study listed by TCRdb under 2016. Library generation was performed with RT-PCR. The instrument given in TCRdb is Illumina MiSeq. TCRdb passed the public sequencing reads through fastp at Q25 and MiXCR, retaining productive beta sequences. Rows matching on CDR3 protein sequence are summarized as one entry with the most common DNA and genes. This sample has about 700,000 distinct CDR3 sequences in its table, and 14% of those were observed once. About 3.6% of the sample comes from the top ten. Deletion took 6 bases off V and 3 bases off J, with a span of 12 bases between the germline ends. The CDR3, from cysteine to phenylalanine, totals 13 residues. Of all the DNA, just the CDR3 is kept, 39 bases in frame from base 1. CDR1 is given as DFQATT and CDR2 as SNEGSKA, both from the germline V gene (reference sequence). As for this clonotype: This clone's antigen is unknown. The input lacks base qualities; no much larger clone sits a single base away.

Material for sequencing was memory CD4+ T cells from blood. The chain couples TRBV20-1 to TRBJ1-5; the D gene remains uncertain. The sequence was collected from a female donor in good health, serving as a healthy control. The CDR3 amino acid sequence is: CSAPGNINQPQHF. The DNA sequence is TGCAGTGCCCCAGGCAATATCAATCAGCCCCAGCATTTT.